This T cell receptor (beta chain) was documented in a study of chronic HIV infection and antiretroviral therapy. Each CDR3 protein is one row after TCRdb ran MiXCR on the 5' RACE reads. The data show about 38,000 distinct CDR3 sequences, roughly 8% seen once. V shed 6 bases and J 7 bases; nucleotides not matched to a gene: 8. Germline V lookup: CDR1 DFQATT, CDR2 SNEGSKA (reference sequence). The CDR3 runs 13 residues. The V and J genes are TRBV20-1 and TRBJ1-2; TRBD1 agrees at 10 bases. Sample: peripheral blood. This TCR was recovered from an adult who had HIV and had not received antiretroviral therapy, or was an uninfected healthy control (not recorded which). CDR3 amino acids: CSAIPDRGLGYTF. DNA for the CDR3: TGCAGTGCCATCCCTGACAGGGGGCTTGGCTACACCTTC.